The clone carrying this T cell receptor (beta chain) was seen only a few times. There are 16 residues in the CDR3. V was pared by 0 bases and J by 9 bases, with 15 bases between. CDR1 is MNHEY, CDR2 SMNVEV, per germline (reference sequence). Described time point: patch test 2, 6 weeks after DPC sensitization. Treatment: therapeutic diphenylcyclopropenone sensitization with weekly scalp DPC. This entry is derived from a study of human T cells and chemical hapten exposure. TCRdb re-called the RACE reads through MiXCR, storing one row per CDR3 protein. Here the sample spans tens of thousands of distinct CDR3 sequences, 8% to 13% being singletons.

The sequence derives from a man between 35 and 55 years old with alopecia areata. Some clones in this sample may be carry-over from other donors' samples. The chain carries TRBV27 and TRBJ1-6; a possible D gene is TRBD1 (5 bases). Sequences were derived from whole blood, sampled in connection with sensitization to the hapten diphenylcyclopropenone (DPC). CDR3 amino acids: CASSLSLADTSSPLHF. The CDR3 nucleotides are TGTGCCAGCAGTTTATCGTTAGCGGACACATCTTCACCCCTCCACTTT.